The T cell receptor beta chain under discussion was sequenced for a study of identical twins. CDR1 is SGHRS and CDR2 is YFSETQ in the germline V gene. Trimming pared 2 bases from V and 1 base from J, leaving 15 bases between. The CDR3 contains 16 residues. Healthy Caucasians, and only they, were the donors. A template switching step contributed a universal primer site, while unique molecular identifiers were present in the cDNA. TCRdb independently ran MiXCR on the 5' RACE reads; one entry per CDR3 protein. The sample holds about 810,000 distinct CDR3 sequences, 9% to 15% seen once. These sequences were also reported in another study, on yellow fever vaccine responses in identical twins.

J is TRBJ2-5 and V is TRBV5-1, with D perhaps matching TRBD1 or TRBD2 (6 bases each). The clonotype was recovered from a woman aged 18-29 years in good health. Sequenced sample: PBMCs. In DNA form, the CDR3 reads TGCGCCAGCAGCTTAACGAGGGGGGCCTTCCAAGAGACCCAGTACTTC. Its protein is CASSLTRGAFQETQYF.